This paragraph covers one T cell receptor (beta chain) sequence. The antigen this receptor binds is unknown. No clone much larger than this one lies a single base away; base qualities are absent. This specimen comes from a study of technical replicates of blood from a handful of donors (dated by TCRdb to the late 2010s). Taken from the germline V gene, the CDR1 and CDR2 loops are SNHLY and FYNNEI. V gives up 6 bases and J gives up 3 bases, and the segment between their germline ends measures 15 bases. Taken from cysteine to phenylalanine, the CDR3 has 15 residues. The only DNA kept is the CDR3, 45 bases in frame from the first base. Library preparation was by the immunoSEQ multiplex PCR assay. The immuneACCESS repertoire file appears here via TCRdb, limited to in-frame rearrangements. These files lack a portion of the clones; in checked studies, under half of the deficit traces to unresolved V genes, and the cause of the others is not known. This sample is represented by 55,000 to 70,000 clones; approximately 89% of them were singletons. Approximately 5% of the sample lies in the top ten.

The origin of this receptor is a human donor in good health. Some clones in this sample may be carry-over from other donors' samples. This chain joins TRBV2 to TRBJ2-4; tentative D gene TRBD2, with 7 bases matching. Sequences were obtained from PBMCs. The DNA sequence is TGTGCCAGCAGGGAGGGGGAGGGAGGCAAAAACATTCAGTACTTC. Its protein is CASREGEGGKNIQYF.